This T cell receptor beta chain was identified during a study of blood T cell repertoires in COVID-19 (dated by TCRdb to 2019 to 2021). For the study in its entirety: Collaborator samples came from the United States, Italy and Spain and covered acute and convalescent phases of COVID-19. The samples were drawn from the first 160 participants of the ongoing ImmuneRACE study and from 1,200 or so subjects provided by 6 global collaborators. Where HLA class I and class II types were available, the types were taken from metadata supplied by the sample provider, not from assay-based typing. The dataset comprised deeply sampled blood TCRbeta repertoires from subjects exposed to, actively infected with, or recovered from COVID-19. Sample metadata almost always included a de-identified subject ID, COVID-19 status, age in years and sex. A freely available public database, intended as a resource for researchers studying the immune response to SARS-CoV-2, is where the repertoires were released. The prospective study material was composed of cDNA or gDNA derived from T cells, B-cell-depleted T cells, or PBMCs.

As for this clone: This receptor's antigen is unknown. Nothing much larger sits one base from this clone, and base qualities are not available.

The collaborating institutions used their own protocols to collect whole blood in K2EDTA tubes. Collaborator samples were shipped for TCRbeta analysis as frozen whole blood, isolated PBMCs, or DNA extracted from either sample type. Overall study outcomes, separate from this receptor: How much clinical and demographic metadata was included differed by source and by participant, and the metadata was provided uncurated.

The CDR3 spans 16 residues, from the cysteine through the phenylalanine. Only the CDR3 region is kept as DNA, spanning 48 bases read in frame from base 1. Per the germline V gene (reference sequence), MNHEY is the CDR1 and SMNVEV is the CDR2. At the junction V is shortened by 3 bases and J by 6 bases; bases outside the gene matches: 11. TCRbeta CDR3 regions were amplified from genomic DNA by means of the immunoSEQ Assay, a bias-controlled multiplex PCR. Turning to the authors' computational methods: Nucleated cell counts per sample were estimated from amplification of reference gene primers within the assay. Sequence reads were collapsed and filtered to measure the absolute abundance of every unique TCRbeta CDR3 rearrangement. For each sample, productive Simpson clonality was calculated by taking the square root of Simpson's diversity index across productive rearrangements. What TCRdb holds here is the immuneACCESS table cut down to in-frame rearrangements. Part of the clones is not present; checked against another copy, under half of the missing clones reflect an unresolved V gene, and the others are unexplained. V, J and clone size are those of that table, while D and trimming were read from the DNA. Across this sample there are tens of thousands of clones, with over 70% seen only once. The ten largest clones add up to roughly 3.5% of the sample.

Source material: peripheral blood. The receptor was derived from a human donor in a cohort sampled during active COVID-19. The sequence joins TRBV27 to TRBJ1-1, with 9 bases aligning to TRBD1. Read as DNA, the sequence is TGTGCCAGCAGTTTCTCCTGGGACAGGGATTTCGCTGAAGCTTTCTTT. This gives the protein CASSFSWDRDFAEAFF.